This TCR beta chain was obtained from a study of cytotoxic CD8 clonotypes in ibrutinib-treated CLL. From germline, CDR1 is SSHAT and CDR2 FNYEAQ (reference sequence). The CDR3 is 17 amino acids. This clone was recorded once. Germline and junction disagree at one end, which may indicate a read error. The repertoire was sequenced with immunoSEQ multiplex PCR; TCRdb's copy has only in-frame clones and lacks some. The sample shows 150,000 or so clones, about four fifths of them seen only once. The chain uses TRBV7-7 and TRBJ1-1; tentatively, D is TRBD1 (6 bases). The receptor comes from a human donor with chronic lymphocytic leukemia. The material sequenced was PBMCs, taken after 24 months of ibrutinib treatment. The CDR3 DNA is TGTGCTAGCAGCTCCCCCAATACAGGGCCGGTGGTCACTGAAGCTTTCTTT. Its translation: CASSSPNTGPVVTEAFF.